These T cell receptor beta chains were read from a single sample in a study of blood T cell repertoires in COVID-19. Profiled with immunoSEQ multiplex PCR; TCRdb holds only in-frame clones, not every one. The sample holds 130,000 to 150,000 clones; about 80% are singletons and the top ten take approximately 3%. The sequenced sample consisted of peripheral blood. Source of these receptors: a woman of 80 years or more with acute or convalescent COVID-19. Both conserved end residues are part of each CDR3. D genes are given only for firm matches. A row's size may be missing; if present it is once, few, many or a size class.

clone_size,j_call,v_call,d_call,cdr3_aa,cdr3_nt
NA,TRBJ1-5,TRBV7-2,NA,CASSLLGASNQPQHF,TGTGCCAGCAGCTTGTTGGGGGCTAGCAATCAGCCCCAGCATTTT
NA,TRBJ1-5,TRBV25-1,NA,CASRGPNNQPQHF,TGTGCCAGCAGGGGGCCAAACAATCAGCCCCAGCATTTT
NA,TRBJ1-2,TRBV28,NA,CASSLGRNYGYTF,TGTGCCAGCAGTTTGGGGCGGAACTATGGCTACACCTTC
NA,TRBJ1-5,TRBV18,NA,CASSPGSGNQPQHF,TGTGCCAGCTCACCTGGGAGTGGCAATCAGCCCCAGCATTTT
NA,TRBJ1-3,TRBV4-3,NA,CASSQAGGFGNTIYF,TGCGCCAGCAGCCAAGCGGGGGGCTTTGGAAACACCATATATTTT
NA,TRBJ1-5,TRBV28,NA,CASSSGNRPQHF,TGTGCCAGCAGTTCGGGAAATCGGCCCCAGCATTTT
once,TRBJ1-3,TRBV7-2,TRBD1,CASRPEEGAWGNTIYF,TGTGCCAGCAGGCCAGAGGAGGGGGCCTGGGGAAACACCATATATTTT
NA,TRBJ1-6,TRBV19,NA,CASGVNSPLHF,TGTGCCAGCGGGGTTAATTCACCCCTCCACTTT
NA,TRBJ2-5,TRBV10-3,TRBD2,CAISPGAGRETQYF,TGTGCCATCTCACCGGGAGCGGGGAGGGAGACCCAGTACTTC
NA,TRBJ1-4,TRBV5-4,TRBD1,CASSHRQGEEKLFF,TGTGCCAGCAGCCATAGACAGGGCGAAGAAAAACTGTTTTTT
NA,TRBJ2-3,TRBV14,NA,CASSQTRGGNTQYF,TGTGCCAGCAGCCAGACGAGGGGAGGAAATACGCAGTATTTT
NA,TRBJ1-1,TRBV6-5,TRBD1,CASSLPRTGFTEAFF,TGTGCCAGCAGCCTACCCCGGACAGGTTTTACTGAAGCTTTCTTT
few,TRBJ1-6,TRBV19,NA,CASSMRRSSPLHF,TGTGCCAGTAGTATGAGGAGGAGTTCACCCCTCCACTTT
NA,TRBJ1-5,TRBV9,TRBD1,CASSVGTGGSEPQHF,TGTGCCAGCAGCGTAGGGACAGGGGGATCAGAGCCCCAGCATTTT
NA,TRBJ1-2,TRBV4-3,NA,CASSQEWRDNYGYTF,TGCGCCAGCAGCCAAGAGTGGAGGGACAACTATGGCTACACCTTC
NA,TRBJ1-6,TRBV6-4,TRBD1,CASSRGQGPNSPLHF,TGTGCCAGTTCAAGAGGACAGGGGCCGAATTCACCCCTCCACTTT
few,TRBJ1-1,TRBV11-2,NA,CASSLRTVRYTEAFF,TGTGCCAGCAGCCTACGGACTGTGAGGTACACTGAAGCTTTCTTT
NA,TRBJ2-5,TRBV3-1/TRBV3-2,NA,CASSQIGGEAQYF,TGTGCCAGCAGCCAAATCGGAGGCGAGGCCCAGTACTTC
NA,TRBJ2-7,TRBV29-1,TRBD1,CSVDEAGGLYEQYF,TGCAGCGTTGATGAGGCAGGGGGCTTGTACGAGCAGTACTTC
NA,TRBJ1-6,TRBV6-5,NA,CASRRVGGPNSPLHF,TGTGCCAGCAGGAGGGTGGGGGGTCCTAATTCACCCCTCCACTTT
NA,TRBJ1-1,TRBV9,NA,CASSALPTGTTEAFF,TGTGCCAGCAGCGCTCTACCTACAGGGACCACTGAAGCTTTCTTT
NA,TRBJ1-5,TRBV3-1/TRBV3-2,NA,CASSQGSGNQPQHF,TGTGCCAGCAGCCAAGGTTCCGGCAATCAGCCCCAGCATTTT
NA,TRBJ2-5,TRBV29-1,NA,CSALRGASETQYF,TGCAGCGCGCTCAGGGGCGCTTCGGAGACCCAGTACTTC
NA,TRBJ2-1,TRBV4-3,TRBD2,CASSQETRAGGPYNEQFF,TGCGCCAGCAGCCAAGAGACTCGGGCGGGGGGGCCTTACAATGAGCAGTTCTTC
NA,TRBJ1-1,TRBV3-1/TRBV3-2,NA,CASSQINTEAFF,TGTGCCAGCAGCCAAATAAACACTGAAGCTTTCTTT
NA,TRBJ1-4,TRBV5-1,TRBD1,CASSTGQSNEKLFF,TGCGCCAGCAGCACGGGACAGTCTAATGAAAAACTGTTTTTT
few,TRBJ1-1,TRBV12-3/TRBV12-4,NA,CASSPGVREAFF,TGTGCCAGCAGTCCAGGGGTCAGAGAAGCTTTCTTT
NA,TRBJ1-1,TRBV2,NA,CASSGRGADTEAFF,TGTGCCAGCAGTGGGAGGGGCGCGGACACTGAAGCTTTCTTT
NA,TRBJ2-3,TRBV7-8,TRBD1,CASSPHRGRVWTDTQYF,TGTGCCAGCAGCCCGCACAGGGGGCGCGTCTGGACAGATACGCAGTATTTT
NA,TRBJ1-2,TRBV7-9,TRBD1,CASSLEGTGGGYTF,TGTGCCAGCAGCTTGGAGGGGACAGGGGGTGGCTACACCTTC
NA,TRBJ2-5,TRBV5-1,TRBD1,CASGETGLGRETQYF,TGCGCCAGCGGAGAGACAGGGTTAGGGCGAGAGACCCAGTACTTC
NA,TRBJ2-1,TRBV9,NA,CASSFQGTYNEQFF,TGTGCCAGCAGCTTTCAGGGGACCTACAATGAGCAGTTCTTC
few,TRBJ2-7,TRBV6-1,TRBD1,CASSEVGQYEQYF,TGTGCCAGCAGTGAAGTGGGACAGTACGAGCAGTACTTC
once,TRBJ2-6,TRBV7-3,NA,CASSLGTSGANVLTF,TGTGCCAGCAGCTTAGGGACTTCTGGGGCCAATGTCCTGACTTTC
NA,TRBJ2-5,TRBV7-3,TRBD1,CASSSDRGETQYF,TGTGCCAGCAGCTCGGACAGGGGAGAGACCCAGTACTTC
NA,TRBJ1-1,TRBV18,NA,CASSTGSPEAFF,TGTGCCAGCTCAACAGGGTCCCCTGAAGCTTTCTTT
NA,TRBJ1-1,TRBV5-1,NA,CASSFTNRVDTEAFF,TGCGCCAGCAGCTTCACGAACAGGGTTGACACTGAAGCTTTCTTT
NA,TRBJ2-3,TRBV7-2,NA,CASSRRGLGVVAADTQYF,TGTGCCAGCAGCCGCCGGGGACTGGGGGTTGTTGCGGCAGATACGCAGTATTTT
NA,TRBJ2-3,TRBV5-1,NA,CASSTGTSTDTQYF,TGCGCCAGCAGCACTGGGACTAGCACAGATACGCAGTATTTT
NA,TRBJ2-7,TRBV2,TRBD2,CASSDPSGGAYEQYF,TGTGCCAGCAGTGATCCTAGCGGGGGGGCCTACGAGCAGTACTTC
NA,TRBJ1-1,TRBV5-6,NA,CASSSRDKKAFF,TGTGCCAGCAGCTCCCGGGACAAAAAAGCTTTCTTT
NA,TRBJ2-3,TRBV5-1,NA,CASSSPPGHRRADTQYF,TGCGCCAGCAGCTCACCCCCGGGACATCGACGGGCAGATACGCAGTATTTT
NA,TRBJ2-2,TRBV11-3,TRBD1,CASSQGQYTGELFF,TGTGCCAGCAGCCAGGGACAGTACACCGGGGAGCTGTTTTTT
NA,TRBJ2-7,TRBV2,TRBD1,CASGSVRGRSEQYF,TGTGCCAGCGGCTCTGTCAGGGGGCGAAGCGAGCAGTACTTC
NA,TRBJ2-5,TRBV7-9,NA,CASSFPPGRQETQYF,TGTGCCAGCAGCTTCCCCCCCGGTCGGCAAGAGACCCAGTACTTC
NA,TRBJ1-6,TRBV2,TRBD1,CASSGGQGFNSPLHF,TGTGCCAGCAGCGGGGGACAGGGGTTCAATTCACCCCTCCACTTT
NA,TRBJ2-5,TRBV7-3,TRBD2,CASSLTSGVGETQYF,TGTGCCAGCAGCTTGACTAGCGGGGTAGGAGAGACCCAGTACTTC
once,TRBJ2-7,TRBV5-4,TRBD2,CASSLGGGPRGDEQYF,TGTGCCAGCAGCTTGGGCGGGGGACCTCGGGGGGACGAGCAGTACTTC
NA,TRBJ1-1,TRBV6-6,NA,CASSYKEGPLAFF,TGTGCCAGCAGTTACAAGGAGGGTCCGCTCGCTTTCTTT
NA,TRBJ2-3,TRBV29-1,NA,CSVETGYSADTQYF,TGCAGCGTTGAAACAGGGTATAGCGCAGATACGCAGTATTTT
NA,TRBJ1-2,TRBV5-4,NA,CASSPGGRALYGYTF,TGTGCCAGCAGCCCTGGTGGCAGGGCCCTCTATGGCTACACCTTC
NA,TRBJ1-4,TRBV9,NA,CASSPSGGQGFNEKLFF,TGTGCCAGCAGCCCATCGGGGGGCCAGGGCTTTAATGAAAAACTGTTTTTT
NA,TRBJ1-5,TRBV19,NA,CASSTPRGYNQPQHF,TGTGCCAGTAGTACCCCCCGGGGATACAATCAGCCCCAGCATTTT